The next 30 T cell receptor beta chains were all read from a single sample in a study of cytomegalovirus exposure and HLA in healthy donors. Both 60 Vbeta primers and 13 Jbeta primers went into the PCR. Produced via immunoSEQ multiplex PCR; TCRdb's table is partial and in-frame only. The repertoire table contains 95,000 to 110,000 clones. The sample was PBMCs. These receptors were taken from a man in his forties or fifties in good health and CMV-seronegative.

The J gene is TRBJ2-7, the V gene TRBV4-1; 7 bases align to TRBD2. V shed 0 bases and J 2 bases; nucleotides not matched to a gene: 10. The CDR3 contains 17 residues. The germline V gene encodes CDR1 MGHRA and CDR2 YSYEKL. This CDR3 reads CASSQDRGSGFAYEQYF. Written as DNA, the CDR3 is TGCGCCAGCAGCCAAGATCGAGGTAGCGGGTTTGCCTACGAGCAGTACTTC.

As DNA, the CDR3 is TGTGCCAGCAGTTTATGGCGAGAGACTCGATACACCGGGGAGCTGTTTTTT. It codes for CASSLWRETRYTGELFF. This chain connects TRBV28 to TRBJ2-2; D is uncertain. The CDR3 sequence is 17 residues long. Germline values: CDR1 MDHEN, CDR2 SYDVKM. Trimming left V 0 bases short and J 3 bases short, with 14 bases between.

CDR3 coding DNA: TGTGCCAGCAGTGCGACAGGGACCACTGAAGCTTTCTTT. Amino acids: CASSATGTTEAFF. This rearrangement joins TRBV6-1 to TRBJ1-1, with 7 nucleotides matching TRBD1. In germline, CDR1 is MNHNS, CDR2 SASEGT. V shed 4 bases and J 4 bases; nucleotides not matched to a gene: 3. The CDR3 length is 13 residues.

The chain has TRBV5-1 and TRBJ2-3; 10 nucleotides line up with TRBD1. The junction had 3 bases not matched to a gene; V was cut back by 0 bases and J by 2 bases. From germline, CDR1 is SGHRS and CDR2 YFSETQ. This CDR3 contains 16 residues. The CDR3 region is CASSLAGTGDTDTQYF. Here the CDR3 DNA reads TGCGCCAGCAGCTTGGCTGGGACAGGGGACACAGATACGCAGTATTTT.

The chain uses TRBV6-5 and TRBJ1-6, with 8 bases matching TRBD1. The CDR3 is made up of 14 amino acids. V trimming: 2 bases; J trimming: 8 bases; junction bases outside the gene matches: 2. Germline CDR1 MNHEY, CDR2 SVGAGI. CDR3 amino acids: CASSYDRGDSPLHF. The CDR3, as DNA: TGTGCCAGCAGTTACGACAGGGGAGATTCACCCCTCCACTTT.

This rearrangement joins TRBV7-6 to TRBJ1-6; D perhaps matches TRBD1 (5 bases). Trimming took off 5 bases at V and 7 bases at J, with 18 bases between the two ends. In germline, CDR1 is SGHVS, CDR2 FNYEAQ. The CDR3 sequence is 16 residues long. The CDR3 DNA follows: TGTGCCAGCAGCCTAACGGACCCAGGGTTGAATTCACCCCTCCACTTT. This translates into CASSLTDPGLNSPLHF.

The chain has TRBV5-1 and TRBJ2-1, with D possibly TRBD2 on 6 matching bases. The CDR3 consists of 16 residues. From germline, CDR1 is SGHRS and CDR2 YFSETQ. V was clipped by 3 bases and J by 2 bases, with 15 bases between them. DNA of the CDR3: TGCGCCAGCAGCTCGGGTGGTGTAGCGGCCTACAATGAGCAGTTCTTC. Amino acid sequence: CASSSGGVAAYNEQFF.

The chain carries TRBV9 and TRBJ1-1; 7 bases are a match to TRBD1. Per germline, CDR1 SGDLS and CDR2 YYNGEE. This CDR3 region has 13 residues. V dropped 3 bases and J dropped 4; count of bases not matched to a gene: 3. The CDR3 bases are TGTGCCAGCAGCGGAGACAGGGCCACTGAAGCTTTCTTT. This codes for CASSGDRATEAFF.

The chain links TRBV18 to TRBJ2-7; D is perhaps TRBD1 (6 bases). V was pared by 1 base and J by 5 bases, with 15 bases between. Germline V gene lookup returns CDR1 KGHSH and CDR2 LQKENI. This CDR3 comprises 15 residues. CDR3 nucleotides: TGTGCCAGCTCACCACAGGGGCGCCAGGGGAACGAGCAGTACTTC. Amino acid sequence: CASSPQGRQGNEQYF.

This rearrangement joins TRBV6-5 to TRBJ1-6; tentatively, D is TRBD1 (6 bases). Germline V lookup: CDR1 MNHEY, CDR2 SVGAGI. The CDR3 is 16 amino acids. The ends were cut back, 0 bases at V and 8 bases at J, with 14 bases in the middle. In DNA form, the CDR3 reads TGTGCCAGCAGTTACTCGCTACAGGGATCGGATTCACCCCTCCACTTT. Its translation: CASSYSLQGSDSPLHF.

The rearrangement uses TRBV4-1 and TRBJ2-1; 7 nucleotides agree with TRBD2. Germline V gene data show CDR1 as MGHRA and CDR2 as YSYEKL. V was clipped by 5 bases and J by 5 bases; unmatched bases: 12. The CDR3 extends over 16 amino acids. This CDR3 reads CASSSFLAALNNEQFF. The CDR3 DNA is TGCGCCAGCAGCTCCTTCCTAGCGGCTTTAAACAATGAGCAGTTCTTC.

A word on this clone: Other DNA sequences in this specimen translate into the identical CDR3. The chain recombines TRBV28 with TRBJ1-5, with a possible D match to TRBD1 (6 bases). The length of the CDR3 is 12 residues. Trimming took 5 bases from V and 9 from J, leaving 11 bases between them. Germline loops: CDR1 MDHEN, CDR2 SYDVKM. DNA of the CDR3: TGTGCCAGCAGTCCCCCCAGGGGGCCCCAGCATTTT. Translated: CASSPPRGPQHF.

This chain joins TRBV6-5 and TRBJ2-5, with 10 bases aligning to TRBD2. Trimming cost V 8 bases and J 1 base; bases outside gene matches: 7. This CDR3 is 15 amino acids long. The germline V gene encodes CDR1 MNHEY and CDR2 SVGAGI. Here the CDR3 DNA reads TGTGCCAGCGGCTCTAGCGGGGGCCTCCAAGAGACCCAGTACTTC. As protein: CASGSSGGLQETQYF.

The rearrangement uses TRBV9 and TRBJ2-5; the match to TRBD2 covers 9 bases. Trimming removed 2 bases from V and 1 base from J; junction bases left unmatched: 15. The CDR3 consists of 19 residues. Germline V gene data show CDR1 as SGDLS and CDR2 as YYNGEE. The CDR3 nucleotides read TGTGCCAGCAGCGTTACGGGTCTCTCATCTAGCGGGGTCCAAGAGACCCAGTACTTC. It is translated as CASSVTGLSSSGVQETQYF.

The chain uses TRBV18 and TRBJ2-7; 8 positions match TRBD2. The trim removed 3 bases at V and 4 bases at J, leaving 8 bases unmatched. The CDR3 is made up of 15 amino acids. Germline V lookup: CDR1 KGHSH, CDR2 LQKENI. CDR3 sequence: CASSPLSGGLYEQYF. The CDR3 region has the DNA TGTGCCAGCTCACCGTTGTCGGGGGGGCTGTACGAGCAGTACTTC.

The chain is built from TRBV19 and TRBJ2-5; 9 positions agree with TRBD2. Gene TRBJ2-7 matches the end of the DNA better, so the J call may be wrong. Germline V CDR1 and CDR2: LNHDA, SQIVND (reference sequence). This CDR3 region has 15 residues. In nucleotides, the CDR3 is TGTGCCAGTAGGCGAGGAGGCGGGAGGGCCGACGAGCAGTACTTC. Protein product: CASRRGGGRADEQYF.

The CDR3 reads CASSLPRRANEQFF. In nucleotides, the CDR3 is TGTGCCAGCAGCTTACCCCGTCGAGCGAATGAGCAGTTCTTC. The rearrangement joins TRBV5-4 to TRBJ2-1; D gene uncertain. CDR1 is SGHNT and CDR2 is YYREEE in the germline V gene (reference sequence). V lost 2 bases, J lost 7 bases, and 13 bases lay in between. The CDR3 loop spans 14 amino acids.

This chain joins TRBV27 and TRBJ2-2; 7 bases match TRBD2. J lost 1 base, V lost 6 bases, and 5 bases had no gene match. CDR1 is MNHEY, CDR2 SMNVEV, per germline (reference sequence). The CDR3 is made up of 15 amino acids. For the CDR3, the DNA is TGTGCCAGCAGGCCCAGCGGGATGAACACCGGGGAGCTGTTTTTT. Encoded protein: CASRPSGMNTGELFF.

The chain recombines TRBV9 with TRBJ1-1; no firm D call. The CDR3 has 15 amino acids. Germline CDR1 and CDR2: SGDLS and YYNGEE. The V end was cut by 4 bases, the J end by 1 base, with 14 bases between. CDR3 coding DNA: TGTGCCAGCAGCCTAACCCCCTCCCAGAACACTGAAGCTTTCTTT. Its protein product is CASSLTPSQNTEAFF.

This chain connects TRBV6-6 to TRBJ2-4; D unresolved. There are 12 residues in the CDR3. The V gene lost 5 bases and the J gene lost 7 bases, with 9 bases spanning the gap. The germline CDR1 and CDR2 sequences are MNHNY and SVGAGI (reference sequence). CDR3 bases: TGTGCCAGCAGTCTAACACAGAACATTCAGTACTTC. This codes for CASSLTQNIQYF.

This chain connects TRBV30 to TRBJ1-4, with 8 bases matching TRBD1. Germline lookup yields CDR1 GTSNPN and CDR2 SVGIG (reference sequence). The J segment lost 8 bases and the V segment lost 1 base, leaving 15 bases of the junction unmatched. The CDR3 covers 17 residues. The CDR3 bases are TGTGCCTGGAGTGGAGAGATAGGACAGGGAATAATAGAAAAACTGTTTTTT. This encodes CAWSGEIGQGIIEKLFF. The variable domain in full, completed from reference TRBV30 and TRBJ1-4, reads SQTIHQWPATLVQPVGSPLSLECTVEGTSNPNLYWYRQAAGRGLQLLFYSVGIGQISSEVPQNLSASRPQDRQFILSSKKLLLSDSGFYLCAWSGEIGQGIIEKLFFGSGTQLSVL.

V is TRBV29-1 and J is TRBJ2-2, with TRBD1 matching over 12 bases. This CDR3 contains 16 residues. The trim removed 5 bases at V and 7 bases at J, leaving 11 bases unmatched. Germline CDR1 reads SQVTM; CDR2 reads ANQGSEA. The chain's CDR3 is CSVPFRDRGPNGELFF. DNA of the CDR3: TGCAGCGTTCCTTTCCGGGACAGGGGGCCCAACGGGGAGCTGTTTTTT.

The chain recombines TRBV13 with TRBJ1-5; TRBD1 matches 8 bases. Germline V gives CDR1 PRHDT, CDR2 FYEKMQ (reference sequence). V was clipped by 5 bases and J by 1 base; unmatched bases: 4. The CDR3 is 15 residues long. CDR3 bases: TGTGCCAGCAGCCAAACAGGGGGAAGCAATCAGCCCCAGCATTTT. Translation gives CASSQTGGSNQPQHF.

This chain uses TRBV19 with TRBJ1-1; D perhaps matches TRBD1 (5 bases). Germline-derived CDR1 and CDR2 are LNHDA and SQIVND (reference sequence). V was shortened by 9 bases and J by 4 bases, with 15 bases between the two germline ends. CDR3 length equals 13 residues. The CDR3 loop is CARGGRPCTEAFF. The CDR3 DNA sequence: TGTGCCAGGGGGGGGAGGCCGTGCACTGAAGCTTTCTTT.

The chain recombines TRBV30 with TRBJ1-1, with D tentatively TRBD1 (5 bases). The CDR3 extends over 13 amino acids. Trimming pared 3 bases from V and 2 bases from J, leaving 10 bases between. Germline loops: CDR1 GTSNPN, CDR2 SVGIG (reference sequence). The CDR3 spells CAWSPGVNTEAFF. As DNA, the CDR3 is TGTGCCTGGAGCCCGGGGGTTAACACTGAAGCTTTCTTT.

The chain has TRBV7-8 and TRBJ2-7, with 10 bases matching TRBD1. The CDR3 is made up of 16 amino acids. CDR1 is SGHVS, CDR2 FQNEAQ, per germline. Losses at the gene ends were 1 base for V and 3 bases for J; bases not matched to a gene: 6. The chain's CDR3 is CASSLVQGQGRYEQYF. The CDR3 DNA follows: TGTGCCAGCAGCTTAGTACAGGGACAGGGGCGCTACGAGCAGTACTTC.

CDR3 sequence (DNA): TGTGCCAGTAGTATGGCAGGGGCGGGCACAGATACGCAGTATTTT. Protein: CASSMAGAGTDTQYF. J is TRBJ2-3 and V is TRBV19; D might be TRBD1 (6 bases). The CDR3 is 15 residues long. Germline V gives CDR1 LNHDA, CDR2 SQIVND (reference sequence). V lost 3 bases and J lost 1, with 11 bases in between.

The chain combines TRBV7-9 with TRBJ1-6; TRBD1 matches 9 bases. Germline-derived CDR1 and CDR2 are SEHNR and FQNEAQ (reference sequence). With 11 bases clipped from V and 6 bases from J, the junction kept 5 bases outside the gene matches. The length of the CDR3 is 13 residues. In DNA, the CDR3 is TGTGCCGCGGGGACAGGGCGTAATTCACCCCTCCACTTT. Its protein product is CAAGTGRNSPLHF. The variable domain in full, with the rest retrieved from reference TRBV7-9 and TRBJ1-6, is DTGVSQNPRHKITKRGQNVTFRCDPISEHNRLYWYRQTLGQGPEFLTYFQNEAQLEKSRLLSDRFSAERPKGSFSTLEIQRTEQGDSAMYLCAAGTGRNSPLHFGNGTRLTVT.

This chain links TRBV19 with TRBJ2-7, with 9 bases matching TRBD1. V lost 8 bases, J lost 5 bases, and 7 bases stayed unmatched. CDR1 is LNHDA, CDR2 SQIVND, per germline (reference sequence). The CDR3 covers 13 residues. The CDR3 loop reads CASAGWTGDEQYF. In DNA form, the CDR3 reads TGTGCCAGTGCTGGATGGACAGGGGACGAGCAGTACTTC.

The CDR3 region has the DNA TGTGCCAGCAGCTTACAGGGACAGGCCTACGAGCAGTACTTC. Protein product: CASSLQGQAYEQYF. The chain combines TRBV7-2 with TRBJ2-7, with TRBD1 matching over 8 bases. The CDR3 spans 14 residues. From germline, CDR1 is SGHTA and CDR2 FQGNSA. The V and J ends lost 2 bases and 2 bases, in that order; junction bases with no gene match: 2.